This TCR beta chain was captured by sequencing in a study of OX40 agonist ivuxolimab in advanced cancers. Libraries were prepared by immunoSEQ multiplex PCR; TCRdb keeps only in-frame clonotypes and omits some of them. Among roughly 92,000 clones listed, under 95% were seen once. Germline values: CDR1 ENHRY, CDR2 SYGVKD. With 1 base removed from V and 3 bases from J, the gap between germline ends came to 12 bases. The CDR3 is 15 residues long. The chain employs TRBV10-3 and TRBJ1-1, with D possibly being TRBD1 (5 bases). Sequencing was performed on CD4+ or CD8+ T cells sorted from blood, taken in a trial of the OX40 agonist ivuxolimab. The clonotype was recovered from an adult with an advanced solid tumor such as melanoma, head and neck, liver or kidney cancer. In DNA, the CDR3 is TGTGCCATCAGTGAGTATGCCAGGGAGGACACTGAAGCTTTCTTT. Protein sequence: CAISEYAREDTEAFF.